What follows are 21 T cell receptor beta chains derived from one specimen sequenced in a study of blood T cells in healthy people across ages. With a J-beta primer mix and a sample-barcoded 5' primer, a second PCR ran roughly 7 to 11 cycles. MiXCR was run by TCRdb on the 5' RACE reads, yielding one entry per CDR3 protein. This table holds some 760,000 distinct CDR3 sequences, around 25% found once. These same data were also listed under a study on T cells of mothers and their children.

Sequencing was carried out using blood. The receptors here all came from a boy aged 10-17 years in good health.

This chain uses TRBV10-3 with TRBJ2-7; D remains unclear. The CDR3 is 15 amino acids. The germline V gene has CDR1 ENHRY and CDR2 SYGVKD. V was shortened by 1 base and J by 2 bases, with 12 bases between the two germline ends. As DNA, the CDR3 is TGTGCCATCAGTGAGTTCTTCGGTCCCACCTACGAGCAGTACTTC. It specifies CAISEFFGPTYEQYF.

The rearrangement joins TRBV27 to TRBJ2-7, with TRBD1 matching 8 bases. The germline V gene encodes CDR1 MNHEY and CDR2 SMNVEV (reference sequence). Unmatched junction bases numbered 7, after V lost 6 bases and J lost 3 bases. The CDR3 contains 14 residues. The CDR3 bases are TGTGCCAGCAGCCTCGGCAGGGGGCACTACGAGCAGTACTTC. This codes for CASSLGRGHYEQYF.

The chain employs TRBV27 and TRBJ2-1; D is possibly TRBD2 (6 bases). The CDR3 has 14 amino acids. Germline CDR1 reads MNHEY; CDR2 reads SMNVEV (reference sequence). The V gene lost 1 base and the J gene lost 7 bases, with 11 bases spanning the gap. CDR3 nucleotide sequence: TGTGCCAGCAGTTTATATGGGGGAGGAAATGAGCAGTTCTTC. Amino acids: CASSLYGGGNEQFF.

This clonotype was seen a handful of times. The CDR3 DNA reads TGTGCCAGCAGCCGCACGGCAGGACCCTCCTACGAGCAGTACTTC. It translates to CASSRTAGPSYEQYF. The rearrangement joins TRBV11-3 to TRBJ2-7; no firm D call. The CDR3 totals 15 residues. Germline CDR1 and CDR2: SGHNT and YENEEA. The V end was cut by 5 bases, the J end by 0 bases, with 14 bases between. Full variable domain (rest looked up from reference TRBV11-3 and TRBJ2-7): EAGVVQSPRYKIIEKKQPVAFWCNPISGHNTLYWYLQNLGQGPELLIRYENEEAVDDSQLPKDRFSAERLKGVDSTLKIQPAELGDSAVYLCASSRTAGPSYEQYFGPGTRLTVT.

The CDR3 nucleotides are TGTGCCAGCAGTTACGGCACAGGCACAAGCTCCTATAATTCACCCCTCCACTTT. Translated: CASSYGTGTSSYNSPLHF. The rearrangement links TRBV6-5 to TRBJ1-6; D might be TRBD1 (5 bases). CDR3 length: 18 residues. V lost 2 bases to trimming and J lost 0 bases, with 14 bases between them. Germline values: CDR1 MNHEY, CDR2 SVGAGI.

This clonotype has only a few counts. This chain links TRBV7-2 with TRBJ1-1; TRBD1 might be the D (6 bases). CDR1 SGHTA and CDR2 FQGNSA come from the germline V gene. Between the trimmed V and J ends, which lost 1 base and 5 bases, there was a span of 20 bases. CDR3 size: 17 residues. CDR3 bases: TGTGCCAGCAGCTTAGAACGGGCCAGGGGTCATGGAACTGAAGCTTTCTTT. Protein: CASSLERARGHGTEAFF.

This clonotype came up once. The chain links TRBV20-1 to TRBJ1-1; D is perhaps TRBD1 (5 bases). Germline CDR1 reads DFQATT; CDR2 reads SNEGSKA (reference sequence). CDR3 length: 13 amino acids. V was trimmed by 4 bases and J by 0 bases, leaving 9 bases between them. CDR3 sequence: CSATRDMNTEAFF. CDR3 in DNA: TGCAGTGCTACCAGGGATATGAACACTGAAGCTTTCTTT.

Details on this clonotype: The germline gene is not matched at one end of the junction; a read error may be the cause. The chain links TRBV6-6 to TRBJ2-7; D perhaps matches TRBD2 (6 bases). CDR1 is MNHNY and CDR2 is SVGAGI in the germline V gene (reference sequence). This CDR3 contains 16 residues. CDR3 sequence: CASSPQLGGVSYKQYF. CDR3 in DNA: TGTGCCAGCAGCCCCCAGCTGGGCGGGGTCTCCTACAAGCAGTACTTC.

V and J are TRBV28 and TRBJ2-7; D uncertain. Germline V gene lookup returns CDR1 MDHEN and CDR2 SYDVKM. V gave up 6 bases and J gave up 3 bases, with 9 bases separating them. The CDR3 is made up of 12 amino acids. CDR3 in DNA: TGTGCCAGCAGCCCTCCAATCTACGAGCAGTACTTC. Translating gives CASSPPIYEQYF.

The rearrangement links TRBV7-9 to TRBJ2-7; 10 nucleotides line up with TRBD2. Germline V gene data show CDR1 as SEHNR and CDR2 as FQNEAQ (reference sequence). J gave up 4 bases and V 1 base, and 1 base lay outside the gene matches. The length of the CDR3 is 14 residues. The CDR3 spells CASSLDSGRYEQYF. The CDR3 nucleotides are TGTGCCAGCAGCTTAGATAGCGGGAGGTACGAGCAGTACTTC.

This clonotype was detected only a few times. This chain links TRBV9 with TRBJ1-2; tentatively, D is TRBD1 (6 bases). The length of the CDR3 is 14 residues. Germline CDR1 and CDR2: SGDLS and YYNGEE. Between the trimmed V and J ends, which lost 5 bases and 3 bases, there was a span of 14 bases. Here the CDR3 DNA reads TGTGCCAGCAGTGCCGACAGGAGCTACTATGGCTACACCTTC. The encoded protein is CASSADRSYYGYTF.

CDR3 sequence reads: CSVESDRDETQYF. The CDR3 DNA is TGCAGCGTTGAATCGGACCGTGACGAGACCCAGTACTTC. The chain combines TRBV29-1 with TRBJ2-5; D not resolved. The CDR3 has 13 residues. Looked up from germline, CDR1 is SQVTM and CDR2 is ANQGSEA. Deletions cut 2 bases from V and 5 bases from J, with 12 bases between.

This sequence joins TRBV28 and TRBJ2-7, with 7 bases identical to TRBD1. This CDR3 is 14 amino acids long. V lost 7 bases, J lost 0 bases, and 6 bases stayed unmatched. Germline loops: CDR1 MDHEN, CDR2 SYDVKM. CDR3 loop: CASITTGSSYEQYF. The CDR3 nucleotides are TGTGCCAGCATCACGACAGGGAGCTCCTACGAGCAGTACTTC.

The gene calls are TRBV30 and TRBJ2-1; D not certain. The CDR3 loop spans 15 amino acids. The V end was cut by 2 bases, the J end by 3 bases, with 14 bases between. CDR1 is GTSNPN, CDR2 SVGIG, per germline (reference sequence). In DNA form, the CDR3 reads TGTGCCTGGAGTACCCCGGCGGTCGACTACAATGAGCAGTTCTTC. Protein: CAWSTPAVDYNEQFF.

There are a few counts of this clonotype. The CDR3 nucleotides read TGTGCCAGCAGTGCCGGACTAGTGGGCTACGAGCAGTACTTC. The encoded protein is CASSAGLVGYEQYF. V gene TRBV2 combines with J gene TRBJ2-7; TRBD2 matches at 7 bases. The V and J ends lost 4 bases and 3 bases, in that order; junction bases with no gene match: 6. The CDR3 is 14 residues long. Germline values: CDR1 SNHLY, CDR2 FYNNEI.

The V and J genes are TRBV20-1 and TRBJ2-5; D may be TRBD2 (7 bases). The DNA end is a closer match to TRBJ2-1, so the J assignment may be wrong. The CDR3 consists of 14 residues. Germline lookup yields CDR1 DFQATT and CDR2 SNEGSKA (reference sequence). CDR3 protein: CSARRGGWYNEQFF. CDR3 nucleotide sequence: TGCAGTGCTAGAAGGGGGGGGTGGTACAATGAGCAGTTCTTC.

This sequence joins TRBV5-4 and TRBJ2-1; 9 nucleotides align to TRBD2. Per germline, CDR1 SGHNT and CDR2 YYREEE (reference sequence). The CDR3 loop spans 15 amino acids. V lost 0 bases, J lost 8 bases, and 6 bases stayed unmatched. CDR3 amino acids: CASSLAASGKHEQFF. CDR3 DNA sequence: TGTGCCAGCAGCTTGGCCGCTAGCGGGAAACATGAGCAGTTCTTC.

This clonotype was detected a few times. The rearrangement links TRBV12-3 or TRBV12-4 to TRBJ1-1; TRBD1 agrees at 10 bases. The ends lost 5 bases at V and 6 bases at J; junction bases unmatched: 9. The CDR3 covers 15 residues. CDR3 protein: CASSANHGQGAEAFF. The CDR3 region has the DNA TGTGCCAGCAGTGCCAACCACGGACAGGGGGCTGAAGCTTTCTTT.

V and J are TRBV12-3 or TRBV12-4 and TRBJ1-2; D remains ambiguous. This CDR3 region has 13 residues. The V and J ends lost 3 bases and 7 bases respectively, with 12 bases between them. Here the CDR3 DNA reads TGTGCCAGCAGTTTCCTCCCCCTGGCTGGCTACACCTTC. Residues: CASSFLPLAGYTF.

The rearrangement joins TRBV7-9 to TRBJ1-4; no definite D call. Germline assignment: CDR1 SEHNR and CDR2 FQNEAQ (reference sequence). This CDR3 is 15 amino acids long. The V and J ends lost 5 bases and 0 bases respectively, with 10 bases between them. The chain's CDR3 is CASSPSDSTNEKLFF. The CDR3 DNA follows: TGTGCCAGCAGCCCGTCAGATTCAACTAATGAAAAACTGTTTTTT.

This clonotype occurred a few times. CDR3 residues: CASSPSEGVYNEQFF. The CDR3 DNA follows: TGTGCCAGCAGCCCCTCCGAGGGGGTTTACAATGAGCAGTTCTTC. This sequence joins TRBV7-9 and TRBJ2-1, with D perhaps matching TRBD1 (6 bases). V was trimmed by 5 bases and J by 4 bases, leaving 15 bases between them. There are 15 residues in the CDR3. Germline-derived CDR1 and CDR2 are SEHNR and FQNEAQ (reference sequence). The full variable domain, in which reference TRBV7-9 and TRBJ2-1 provide the parts outside the CDR3, is DTGVSQNPRHKITKRGQNVTFRCDPISEHNRLYWYRQTLGQGPEFLTYFQNEAQLEKSRLLSDRFSAERPKGSFSTLEIQRTEQGDSAMYLCASSPSEGVYNEQFFGPGTRLTVL.